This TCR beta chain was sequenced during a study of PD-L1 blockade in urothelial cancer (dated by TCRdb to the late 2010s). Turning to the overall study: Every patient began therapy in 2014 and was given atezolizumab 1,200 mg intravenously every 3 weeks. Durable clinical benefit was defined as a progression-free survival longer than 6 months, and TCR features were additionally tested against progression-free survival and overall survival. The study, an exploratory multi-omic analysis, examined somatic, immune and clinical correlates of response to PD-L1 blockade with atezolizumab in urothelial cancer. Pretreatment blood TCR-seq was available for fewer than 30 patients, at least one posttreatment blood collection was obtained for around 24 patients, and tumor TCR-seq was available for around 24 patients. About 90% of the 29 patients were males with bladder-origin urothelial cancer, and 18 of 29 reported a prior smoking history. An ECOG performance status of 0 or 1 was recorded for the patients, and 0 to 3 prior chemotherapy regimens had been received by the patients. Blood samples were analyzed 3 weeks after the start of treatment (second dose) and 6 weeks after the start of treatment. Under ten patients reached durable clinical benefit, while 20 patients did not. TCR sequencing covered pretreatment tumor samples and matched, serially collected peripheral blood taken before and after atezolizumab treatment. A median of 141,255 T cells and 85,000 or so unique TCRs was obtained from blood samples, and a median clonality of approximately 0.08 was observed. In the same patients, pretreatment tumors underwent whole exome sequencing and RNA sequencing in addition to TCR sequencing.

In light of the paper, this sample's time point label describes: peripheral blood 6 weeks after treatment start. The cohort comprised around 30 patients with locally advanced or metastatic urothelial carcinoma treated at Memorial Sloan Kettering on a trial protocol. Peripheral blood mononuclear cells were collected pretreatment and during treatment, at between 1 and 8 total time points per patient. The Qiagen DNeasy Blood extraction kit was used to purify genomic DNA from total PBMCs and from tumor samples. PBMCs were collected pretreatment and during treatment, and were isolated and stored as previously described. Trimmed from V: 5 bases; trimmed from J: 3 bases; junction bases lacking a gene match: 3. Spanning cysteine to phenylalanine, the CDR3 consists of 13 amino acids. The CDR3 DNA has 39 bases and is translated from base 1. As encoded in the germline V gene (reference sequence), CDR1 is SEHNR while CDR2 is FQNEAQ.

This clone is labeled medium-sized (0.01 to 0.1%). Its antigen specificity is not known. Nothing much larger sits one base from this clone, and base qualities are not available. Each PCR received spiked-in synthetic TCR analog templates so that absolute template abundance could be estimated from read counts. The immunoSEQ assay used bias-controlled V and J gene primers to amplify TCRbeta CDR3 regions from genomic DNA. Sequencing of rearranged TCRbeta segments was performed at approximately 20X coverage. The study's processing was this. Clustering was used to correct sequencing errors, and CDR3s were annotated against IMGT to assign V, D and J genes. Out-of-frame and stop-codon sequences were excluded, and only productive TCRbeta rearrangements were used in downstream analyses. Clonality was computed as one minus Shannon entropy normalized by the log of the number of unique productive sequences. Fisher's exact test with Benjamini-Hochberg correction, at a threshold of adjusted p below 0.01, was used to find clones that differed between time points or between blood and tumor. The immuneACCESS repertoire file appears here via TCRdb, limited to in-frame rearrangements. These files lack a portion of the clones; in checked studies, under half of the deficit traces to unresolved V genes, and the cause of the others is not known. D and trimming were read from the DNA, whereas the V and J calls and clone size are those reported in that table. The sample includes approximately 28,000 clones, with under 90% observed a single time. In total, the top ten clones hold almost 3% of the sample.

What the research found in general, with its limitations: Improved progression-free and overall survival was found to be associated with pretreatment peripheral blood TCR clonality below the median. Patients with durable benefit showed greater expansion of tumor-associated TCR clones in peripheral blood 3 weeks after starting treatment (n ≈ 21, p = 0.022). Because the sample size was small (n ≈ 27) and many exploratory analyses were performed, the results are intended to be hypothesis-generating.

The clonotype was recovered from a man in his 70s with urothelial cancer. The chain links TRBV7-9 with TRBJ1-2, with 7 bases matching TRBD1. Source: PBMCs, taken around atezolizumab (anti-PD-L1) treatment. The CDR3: CASSRQGDYGYTF. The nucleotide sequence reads TGTGCCAGCAGCCGACAGGGTGACTATGGCTACACCTTC. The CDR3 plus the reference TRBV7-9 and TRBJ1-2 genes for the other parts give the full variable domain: DTGVSQNPRHKITKRGQNVTFRCDPISEHNRLYWYRQTLGQGPEFLTYFQNEAQLEKSRLLSDRFSAERPKGSFSTLEIQRTEQGDSAMYLCASSRQGDYGYTFGSGTRLTVV.